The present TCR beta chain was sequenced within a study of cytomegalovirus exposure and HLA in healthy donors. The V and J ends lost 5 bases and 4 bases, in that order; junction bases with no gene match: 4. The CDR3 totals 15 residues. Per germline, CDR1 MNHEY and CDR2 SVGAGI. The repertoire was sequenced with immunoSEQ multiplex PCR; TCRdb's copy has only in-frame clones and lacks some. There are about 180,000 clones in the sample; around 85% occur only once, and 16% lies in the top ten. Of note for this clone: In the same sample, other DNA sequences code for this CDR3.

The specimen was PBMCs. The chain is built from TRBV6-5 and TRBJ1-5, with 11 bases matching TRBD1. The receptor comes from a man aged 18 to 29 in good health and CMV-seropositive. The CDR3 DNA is TGTGCCAGCAGTCCCGGACAGGGGGCTAATCAGCCCCAGCATTTT. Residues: CASSPGQGANQPQHF.